These 23 T cell receptor beta chains were all obtained from the same sample, sequenced in a study of T cell repertoires in cytomegalovirus infection. TCRdb itself ran the reads through MiXCR, one entry per CDR3 protein. The sample has about 360,000 distinct CDR3 sequences; around 18% are singletons. Sequencing input: PBMCs. The receptors originated from a human donor in good health (CMV status not recorded). Some clones in this sample may be carry-over from other donors' samples.

This clonotype was picked up many times. The V and J genes are TRBV15 and TRBJ1-1, with TRBD1 matching 8 bases. CDR1 is LNHNV and CDR2 is YYDKDF in the germline V gene (reference sequence). V lost 6 bases, J lost 5 bases, and 5 bases stayed unmatched. There are 13 residues in the CDR3. Here the CDR3 DNA reads TGTGCCACCAGGATGACAGGGGAAACTGAAGCTTTCTTT. Residues: CATRMTGETEAFF. Combining the CDR3 with reference TRBV15 and TRBJ1-1 gives the whole variable domain DAMVIQNPRYQVTQFGKPVTLSCSQTLNHNVMYWYQQKSSQAPKLLFHYYDKDFNNEADTPDNFQSRRPNTSFCFLDIRSPGLGDTAMYLCATRMTGETEAFFGQGTRLTVV.

Ten or more counts support this clonotype. The chain recombines TRBV7-6 with TRBJ2-3, with D possibly called TRBD1 or TRBD2 (6 bases each). V shed 2 bases and J shed 4 bases, with 13 bases lying between them. CDR3 length: 15 residues. The germline V gene has CDR1 SGHVS and CDR2 FNYEAQ. The CDR3 DNA sequence: TGTGCCAGCAGCTTAATCGGGGGCCGGTCAGATACGCAGTATTTT. It specifies CASSLIGGRSDTQYF.

The rearrangement links TRBV19 to TRBJ1-5, with 9 positions matching TRBD1. V lost 4 bases and J lost 5; bases outside the gene matches: 0. Germline V CDR1 and CDR2: LNHDA, SQIVND (reference sequence). The CDR3 has 13 residues. CDR3 sequence: CASSNRGHQPQHF. In DNA form, the CDR3 reads TGTGCCAGTAGTAACAGGGGGCATCAGCCCCAGCATTTT.

V is TRBV10-3 and J is TRBJ2-7; TRBD1 aligns across 8 bases. V was clipped by 11 bases and J by 2 bases; unmatched bases: 8. The CDR3 sequence is 13 residues long. Germline V lookup: CDR1 ENHRY, CDR2 SYGVKD. The CDR3 DNA is TGTGCCGTCCAGACAGGGGTAACCTACGAGCAGTACTTC. This gives the protein CAVQTGVTYEQYF.

This clonotype showed up many times. The V gene is TRBV6-1, the J gene TRBJ2-7; D is undetermined. Germline V gene lookup returns CDR1 MNHNS and CDR2 SASEGT. The length of the CDR3 is 17 residues. V gave up 6 bases and J gave up 1 base, with 22 bases separating them. The chain's CDR3 is CASSPSGPPGRSYEQYF. The CDR3 DNA reads as TGTGCCAGCAGCCCCTCGGGTCCCCCAGGCCGGTCCTACGAGCAGTACTTC.

A few counts support this clonotype. The chain links TRBV20-1 to TRBJ2-5; D may be TRBD1 or TRBD2 (7 bases each). From germline, CDR1 is DFQATT and CDR2 SNEGSKA (reference sequence). With 4 bases removed from V and 2 bases from J, the gap between germline ends came to 14 bases. CDR3 length: 14 amino acids. The CDR3 sequence is CSATTGRGQETQYF. The CDR3 region has the DNA TGCAGTGCTACGACAGGGAGGGGGCAAGAGACCCAGTACTTC.

This clonotype appeared a few times. This sequence joins TRBV7-9 and TRBJ2-7, with D perhaps TRBD2 (8 bases). CDR1 and CDR2 (germline): SEHNR, FQNEAQ (reference sequence). The length of the CDR3 is 14 residues. V gave up 5 bases and J gave up 4 bases, with 15 bases separating them. The CDR3 loop reads CASSPGRGRYEQYF. The DNA of the CDR3 is TGTGCCAGCAGCCCCGGGAGGGGGCGATACGAGCAGTACTTC.

The chain carries TRBV7-2 and TRBJ1-1, with D possibly matching TRBD1 (5 bases). Germline CDR1 SGHTA, CDR2 FQGNSA. Trimming removed 7 bases at V and 0 bases at J, with 12 bases between. This CDR3 contains 14 residues. CDR3 in DNA: TGTGCCAGCACCCCAGGGACTTTGAACACTGAAGCTTTCTTT. Translating gives CASTPGTLNTEAFF.

This rearrangement joins TRBV12-3 or TRBV12-4 to TRBJ1-2; D is undetermined. CDR3 length: 13 residues. V lost 4 bases and J 8 bases, leaving 14 bases between the germline ends. CDR3 in DNA: TGTGCCAGCAGTTGGGAAGGGAGACGCGGCTACACCTTC. It encodes CASSWEGRRGYTF.

A few counts support this clonotype. This rearrangement joins TRBV15 to TRBJ2-5; D unclear. Trimming removed 4 bases from V and 0 bases from J, with 15 bases in between. This CDR3 is built from 16 residues. Germline V gene sequence: CDR1 LNHNV, CDR2 YYDKDF (reference sequence). CDR3 coding DNA: TGTGCCACCAGCACTCCCCTAGATACTTACCAAGAGACCCAGTACTTC. Amino acid sequence: CATSTPLDTYQETQYF.

About this clonotype: The conserved phenylalanine or tryptophan normally closing the CDR3 is absent here, so this likely arose from a read error. The chain joins TRBV6-1 to TRBJ2-2; D unclear. The CDR3 is 14 residues long. V was shortened by 4 bases and J by 1 base, with 7 bases between the two germline ends. Per the germline V gene, CDR1 is MNHNS and CDR2 is SASEGT. DNA of the CDR3: TGTGCCAGCAGTGTAGTACTGAACACCGGGGAGCTGTTTCTT. This codes for CASSVVLNTGELFL.

The chain links TRBV20-1 to TRBJ2-7, with 7 bases fitting TRBD2. Trimming took 8 bases from V and 5 from J; bases not matched to a gene: 6. This CDR3 is built from 11 residues. Germline-derived CDR1 and CDR2 are DFQATT and SNEGSKA (reference sequence). The CDR3 nucleotides read TGCAGTTCCCGGGGGGACCACGAGCAGTACTTC. Its translation is CSSRGDHEQYF.

This clonotype was detected many times. V is TRBV7-2 and J is TRBJ1-6; 8 bases agree with TRBD1. Looked up from germline, CDR1 is SGHTA and CDR2 is FQGNSA. The CDR3 runs to 16 residues. The V segment lost 0 bases and the J segment 12 bases; nucleotides outside the gene matches: 10. This CDR3 is CASSLAAGGNRGPLHF. In DNA form, the CDR3 reads TGTGCCAGCAGCTTAGCGGCAGGGGGCAACCGAGGACCCCTCCACTTT.

This clonotype was detected a few times. The V and J genes are TRBV15 and TRBJ1-5; tentative D call: TRBD1 (5 bases). The germline CDR1 and CDR2 sequences are LNHNV and YYDKDF (reference sequence). The CDR3 covers 16 residues. Deletions cut 0 bases from V and 4 bases from J, with 13 bases between. This chain's CDR3 is CATSRDRGIRNQPQHF. The CDR3 coding sequence is TGTGCCACCAGCAGAGATAGGGGAATTCGGAATCAGCCCCAGCATTTT.

This clonotype was seen a few times. The rearrangement links TRBV20-1 to TRBJ1-3; TRBD1 might be the D (6 bases). From germline, CDR1 is DFQATT and CDR2 SNEGSKA (reference sequence). The V end lost 0 bases, the J end lost 6 bases, and 12 bases lay between the germline ends. This CDR3 comprises 14 residues. This CDR3 reads CSARDRQGQNTIYF. CDR3 nucleotide sequence: TGCAGTGCTAGAGATCGGCAGGGACAAAACACCATATATTTT.

This sequence joins TRBV28 and TRBJ2-6; a weak D match, TRBD1 (6 bases). The length of the CDR3 is 16 residues. Germline CDR1 reads MDHEN; CDR2 reads SYDVKM. V was clipped by 5 bases and J by 2 bases, with 13 bases between them. The CDR3 region has the DNA TGTGCCAGCAGTATACTACAGGGAACTGGGGCCAACGTCCTGACTTTC. Protein: CASSILQGTGANVLTF.

The genes are TRBV29-1 and TRBJ2-5; D not certain. The CDR3 sequence is 14 residues long. With 1 base removed from V and 1 base from J, the gap between germline ends came to 10 bases. Germline V gives CDR1 SQVTM, CDR2 ANQGSEA. The CDR3 DNA follows: TGCAGCGTTGAAGTTGGCAGTGCCCAAGAGACCCAGTACTTC. Its translation: CSVEVGSAQETQYF.

The gene calls are TRBV10-3 and TRBJ2-6, with 7 bases fitting TRBD2. The V and J ends lost 3 bases and 2 bases, in that order; junction bases with no gene match: 7. The germline gives CDR1 ENHRY, CDR2 SYGVKD. CDR3 length: 17 residues. This CDR3 reads CAISDRQGGPGANVLTF. The DNA for the CDR3 is TGTGCCATCAGTGATCGGCAGGGAGGGCCTGGGGCCAACGTCCTGACTTTC.

This clonotype has at least ten counts. The chain recombines TRBV7-2 with TRBJ2-3, with no clear D. Deletions cut 2 bases from V and 4 bases from J, with 4 bases between. CDR1 SGHTA and CDR2 FQGNSA come from the germline V gene. The CDR3 runs to 12 residues. The chain's CDR3 is CASSLWSDTQYF. CDR3 nucleotides: TGTGCCAGCAGCTTATGGTCAGATACGCAGTATTTT. The entire variable domain, with the rest obtained from reference TRBV7-2 and TRBJ2-3, is as follows: GAGVSQSPSNKVTEKGKDVELRCDPISGHTALYWYRQSLGQGLEFLIYFQGNSAPDKSGLPSDRFSAERTGGSVSTLTIQRTQQEDSAVYLCASSLWSDTQYFGPGTRLTVL.

Many counts were recorded for this clonotype. The chain is built from TRBV10-3 and TRBJ2-1; TRBD2 matches at 10 bases. CDR1 is ENHRY, CDR2 SYGVKD, per germline. After removal of 6 bases from V and 7 bases from J, the junction contained 6 bases not matched to a gene. The CDR3 spans 14 residues. The CDR3 coding sequence is TGTGCCATCAGGGGACTAGCGTTGGGGAATGAGCAGTTCTTC. It specifies CAIRGLALGNEQFF.

The DNA of the CDR3 is TGCAGTGCGCAGGTCACCTACGAGCAGTACTTC. Translation gives CSAQVTYEQYF. The chain is built from TRBV20-1 and TRBJ2-7; D is uncertain. The CDR3 extends over 11 amino acids. The V and J ends lost 6 bases and 2 bases respectively, with 8 bases between them. In germline, CDR1 is DFQATT, CDR2 SNEGSKA (reference sequence).

The J gene is TRBJ2-1, the V gene TRBV30, with TRBD2 identical over 14 bases. Germline V lookup: CDR1 GTSNPN, CDR2 SVGIG (reference sequence). After removal of 5 bases from V and 12 bases from J, the junction contained 3 bases not matched to a gene. The CDR3 consists of 12 residues. The CDR3 here is CAWGTSGSGQFF. CDR3 nucleotides: TGTGCCTGGGGGACTAGCGGGAGTGGGCAGTTCTTC. The variable domain in full, with the rest retrieved from reference TRBV30 and TRBJ2-1, is SQTIHQWPATLVQPVGSPLSLECTVEGTSNPNLYWYRQAAGRGLQLLFYSVGIGQISSEVPQNLSASRPQDRQFILSSKKLLLSDSGFYLCAWGTSGSGQFFGPGTRLTVL.

The chain is built from TRBV6-5 and TRBJ2-4, with TRBD2 matching over 7 bases. Germline CDR1 and CDR2: MNHEY and SVGAGI. There are 15 residues in the CDR3. With V trimmed by 6 bases and J by 7 bases, 12 bases remained unmatched. CDR3 sequence (DNA): TGTGCCAGCAGAACCAAAGTCGGGGGGTATAACATTCAGTACTTC. This codes for CASRTKVGGYNIQYF.